This TCR beta chain was recorded in a study of HIV-infected children after antiretroviral therapy interruption. At the level of the study: Most children had recorded EBV and CMV exposure. Interruption-arm sampling covered weeks 0, 12, interruption end (24 or 48), and about 3 years post-study.

At least ten counts were recorded for this clonotype. Antigen specificity is unknown. Unique molecular identifiers were included in an RNA-based 3' RACE TCR library. One entry per CDR3 protein results from TCRdb running MiXCR on the 3' RACE reads. The table shows about 46,000 distinct CDR3 sequences, with 4.3% occurring only once. Described treatment: PENTA 11 planned treatment interruption arm or continuous ART arm. Study conclusions and caveats: Some non-naive CD45RA+ T cells might be present among sorted naive cells.

Germline V gene lookup returns CDR1 MDHEN and CDR2 SYDVKM. The V end lost 5 bases, the J end lost 3 bases, and 22 bases lay between the germline ends. This CDR3 is 18 amino acids long. The TCR comes from a pool of human donors with HIV. The V call is TRBV28, the J call TRBJ2-2, with a weak D call TRBD1 (7 bases). The material was CD45RA+ CD4+ T cells from PBMCs, pooled from several time points, obtained from a donor given antiretroviral therapy, either interrupted or continuous. As for subset: naive CD4+ CD45RA+ CD45RO- T cells. The CDR3 here is CASSLPPGGGSYTGELFF. In nucleotides, the CDR3 is TGTGCCAGCAGTCTCCCCCCTGGAGGGGGCTCTTACACCGGGGAGCTGTTTTTT.